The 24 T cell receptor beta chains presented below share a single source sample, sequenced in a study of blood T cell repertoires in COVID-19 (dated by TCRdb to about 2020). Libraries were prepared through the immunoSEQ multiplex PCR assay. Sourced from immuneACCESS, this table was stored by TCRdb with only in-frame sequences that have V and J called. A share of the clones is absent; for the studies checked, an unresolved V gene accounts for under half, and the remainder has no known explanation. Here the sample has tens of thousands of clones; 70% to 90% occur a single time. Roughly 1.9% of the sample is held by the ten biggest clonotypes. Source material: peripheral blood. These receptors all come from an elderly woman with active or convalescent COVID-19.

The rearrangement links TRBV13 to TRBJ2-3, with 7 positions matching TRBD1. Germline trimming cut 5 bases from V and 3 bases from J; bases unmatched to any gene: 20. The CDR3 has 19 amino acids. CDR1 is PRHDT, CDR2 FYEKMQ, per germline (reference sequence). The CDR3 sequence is CASSPQTGSLQGPTDTQYF. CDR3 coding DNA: TGTGCCAGCAGCCCCCAGACAGGGAGCCTACAAGGACCTACAGATACGCAGTATTTT.

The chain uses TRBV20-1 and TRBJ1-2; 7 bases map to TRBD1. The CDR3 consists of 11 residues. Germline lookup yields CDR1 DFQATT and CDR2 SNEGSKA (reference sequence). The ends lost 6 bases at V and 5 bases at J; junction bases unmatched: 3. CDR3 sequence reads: CSAGGQYGYTF. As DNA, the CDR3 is TGCAGTGCCGGGGGACAGTATGGCTACACCTTC.

CDR3 sequence reads: CASSLVPGSREQYF. As DNA, the CDR3 is TGCGCCAGCAGCTTGGTCCCCGGGAGTCGCGAGCAGTACTTC. V gene TRBV5-1 combines with J gene TRBJ2-7; D is possibly TRBD2 (6 bases). V lost 0 bases and J lost 6, with 13 bases in between. Germline V gives CDR1 SGHRS, CDR2 YFSETQ. This CDR3 contains 14 residues.

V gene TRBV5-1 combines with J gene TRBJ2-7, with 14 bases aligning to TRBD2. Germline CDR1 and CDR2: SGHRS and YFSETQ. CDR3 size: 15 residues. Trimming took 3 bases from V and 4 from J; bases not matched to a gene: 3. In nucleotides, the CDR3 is TGCGCCAGCAGCTACGGGACTAGCGGGGGTTACGAGCAGTACTTC. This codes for CASSYGTSGGYEQYF.

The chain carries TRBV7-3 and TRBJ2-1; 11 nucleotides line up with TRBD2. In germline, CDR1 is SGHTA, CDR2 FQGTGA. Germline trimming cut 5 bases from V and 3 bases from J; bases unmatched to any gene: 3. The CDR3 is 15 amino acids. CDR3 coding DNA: TGTGCCAGCAGCCTCGGGACTAGCGGCTACAATGAGCAGTTCTTC. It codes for CASSLGTSGYNEQFF.

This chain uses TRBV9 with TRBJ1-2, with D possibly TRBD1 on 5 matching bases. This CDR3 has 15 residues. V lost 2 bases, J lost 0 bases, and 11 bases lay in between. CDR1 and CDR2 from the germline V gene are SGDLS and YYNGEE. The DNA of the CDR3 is TGTGCCAGCAGCGTCCAGGGCGGAGCTAACTATGGCTACACCTTC. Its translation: CASSVQGGANYGYTF.

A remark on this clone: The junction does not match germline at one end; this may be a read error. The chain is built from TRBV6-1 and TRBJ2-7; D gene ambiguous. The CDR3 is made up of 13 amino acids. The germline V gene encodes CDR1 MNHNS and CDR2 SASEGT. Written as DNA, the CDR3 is TGTACCAGCAGTGAAAACTACCCCTACGAGCAGTACTTC. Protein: CTSSENYPYEQYF.

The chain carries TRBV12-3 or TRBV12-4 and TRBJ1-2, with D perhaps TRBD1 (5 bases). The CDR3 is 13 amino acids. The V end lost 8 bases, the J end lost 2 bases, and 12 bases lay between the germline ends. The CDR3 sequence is CASRRGSNYGYTF. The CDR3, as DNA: TGTGCCAGCCGGCGGGGGTCGAACTATGGCTACACCTTC.

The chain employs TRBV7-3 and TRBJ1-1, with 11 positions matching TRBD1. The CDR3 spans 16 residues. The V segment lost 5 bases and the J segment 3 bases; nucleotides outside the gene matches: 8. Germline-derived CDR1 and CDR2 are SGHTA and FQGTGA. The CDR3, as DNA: TGTGCCAGCAGCCCCGGGACAGGGGGTACGGACACTGAAGCTTTCTTT. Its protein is CASSPGTGGTDTEAFF.

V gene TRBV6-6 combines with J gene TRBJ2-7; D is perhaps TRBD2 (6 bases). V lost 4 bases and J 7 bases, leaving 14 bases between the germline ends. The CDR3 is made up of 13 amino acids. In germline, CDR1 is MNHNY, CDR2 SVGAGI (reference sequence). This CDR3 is CASSSRSAGEQYF. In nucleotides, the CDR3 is TGTGCCAGCAGTTCCAGATCCGCGGGGGAGCAGTACTTC.

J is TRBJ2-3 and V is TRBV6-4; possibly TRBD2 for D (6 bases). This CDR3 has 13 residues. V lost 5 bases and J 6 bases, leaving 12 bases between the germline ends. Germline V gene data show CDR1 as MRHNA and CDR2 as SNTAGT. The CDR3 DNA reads TGTGCCAGCAGTAAGGATGGGGGGGATACGCAGTATTTT. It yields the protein CASSKDGGDTQYF.

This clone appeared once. The CDR3 spells CASSLAGGQETQYF. For the CDR3, the DNA is TGTGCCAGCAGCTTAGCAGGGGGACAAGAGACCCAGTACTTC. The chain employs TRBV7-2 and TRBJ2-5, with D maybe TRBD1 (6 bases). Trimming took 0 bases from V and 2 from J, leaving 7 bases between them. The CDR3 extends over 14 amino acids. Germline V gene data show CDR1 as SGHTA and CDR2 as FQGNSA.

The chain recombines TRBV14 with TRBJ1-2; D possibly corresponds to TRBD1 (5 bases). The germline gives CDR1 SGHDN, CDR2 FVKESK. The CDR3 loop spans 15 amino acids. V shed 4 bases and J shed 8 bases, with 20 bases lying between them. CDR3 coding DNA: TGTGCCAGCAGCCCTCGCTGGGGGGGGATGATCGGCTACACCTTC. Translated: CASSPRWGGMIGYTF.

CDR3 DNA: TGTGCCAGCAGTTGGACAGTCTCCGGGGAGCTGTTTTTT. Translation gives CASSWTVSGELFF. The chain uses TRBV6-5 and TRBJ2-2; tentative D call: TRBD1 (6 bases). Germline V gene data show CDR1 as MNHEY and CDR2 as SVGAGI. V lost 4 bases to trimming and J lost 6 bases, with 9 bases between them. The CDR3 is made up of 13 amino acids.

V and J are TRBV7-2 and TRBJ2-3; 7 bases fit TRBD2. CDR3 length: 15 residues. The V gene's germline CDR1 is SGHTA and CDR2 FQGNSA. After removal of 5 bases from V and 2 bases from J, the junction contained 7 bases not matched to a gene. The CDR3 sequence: CASSQSGTVTDTQYF. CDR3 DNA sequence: TGTGCCAGCAGCCAAAGCGGGACTGTCACAGATACGCAGTATTTT.

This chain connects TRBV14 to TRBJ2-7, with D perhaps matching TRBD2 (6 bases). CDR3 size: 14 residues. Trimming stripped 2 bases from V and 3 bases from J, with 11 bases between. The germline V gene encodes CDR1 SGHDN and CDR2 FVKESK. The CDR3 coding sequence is TGTGCCAGCAGCCAAAAACCGGAGGGCTACGAGCAGTACTTC. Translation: CASSQKPEGYEQYF.

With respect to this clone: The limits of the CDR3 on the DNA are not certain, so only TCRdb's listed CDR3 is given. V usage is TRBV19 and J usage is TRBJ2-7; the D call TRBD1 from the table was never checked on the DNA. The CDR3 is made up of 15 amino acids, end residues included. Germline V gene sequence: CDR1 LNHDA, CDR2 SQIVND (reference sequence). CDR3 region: CASSSILGQGYEQYF.

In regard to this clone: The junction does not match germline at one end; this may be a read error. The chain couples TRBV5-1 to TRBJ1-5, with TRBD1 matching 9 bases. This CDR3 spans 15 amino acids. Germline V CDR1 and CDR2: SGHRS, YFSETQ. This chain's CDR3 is CASSLSGQGNQPQHF. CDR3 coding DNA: TGCGCCAGCAGCTTGTCCGGACAGGGGAATCAGCCTCAGCATTTT.

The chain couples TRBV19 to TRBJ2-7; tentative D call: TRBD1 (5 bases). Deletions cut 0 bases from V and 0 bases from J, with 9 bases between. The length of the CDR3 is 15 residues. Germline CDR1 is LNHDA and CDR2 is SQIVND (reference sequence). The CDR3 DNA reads TGTGCCAGTAGTATAGATCCAGGGAACTCCTACGAGCAGTACTTC. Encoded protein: CASSIDPGNSYEQYF.

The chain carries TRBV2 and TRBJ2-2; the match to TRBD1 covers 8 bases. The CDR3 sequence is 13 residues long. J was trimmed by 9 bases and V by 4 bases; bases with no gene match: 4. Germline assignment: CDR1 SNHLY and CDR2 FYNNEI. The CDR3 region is CASSGGQGWELFF. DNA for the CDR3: TGTGCCAGCAGTGGTGGACAGGGTTGGGAGCTGTTTTTT.

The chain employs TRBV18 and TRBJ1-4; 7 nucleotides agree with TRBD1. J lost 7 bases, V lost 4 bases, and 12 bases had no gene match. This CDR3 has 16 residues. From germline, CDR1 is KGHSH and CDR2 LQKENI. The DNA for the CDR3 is TGTGCCAGCTCACAAGAGACAGGGTGGGCGTTTGAAAAACTGTTTTTT. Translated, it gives CASSQETGWAFEKLFF.

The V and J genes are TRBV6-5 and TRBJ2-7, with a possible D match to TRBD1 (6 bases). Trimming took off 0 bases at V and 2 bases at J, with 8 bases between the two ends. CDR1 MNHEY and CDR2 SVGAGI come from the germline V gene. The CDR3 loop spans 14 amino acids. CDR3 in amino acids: CASSYSQGPYEQYF. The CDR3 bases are TGTGCCAGCAGTTACTCACAGGGCCCCTACGAGCAGTACTTC.

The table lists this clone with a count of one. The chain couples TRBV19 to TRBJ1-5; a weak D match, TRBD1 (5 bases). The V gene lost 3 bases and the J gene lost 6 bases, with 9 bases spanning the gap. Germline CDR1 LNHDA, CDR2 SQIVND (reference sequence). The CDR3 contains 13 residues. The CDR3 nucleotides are TGTGCCAGTAGTATGTCCAGGGCTCAGCCCCAGCATTTT. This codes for CASSMSRAQPQHF.

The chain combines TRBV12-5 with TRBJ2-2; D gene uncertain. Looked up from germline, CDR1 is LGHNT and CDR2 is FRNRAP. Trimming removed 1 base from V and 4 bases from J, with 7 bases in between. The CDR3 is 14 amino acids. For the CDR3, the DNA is TGTGCTAGTGGTTTGGGACTTGGCACCGGGGAGCTGTTTTTT. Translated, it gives CASGLGLGTGELFF.